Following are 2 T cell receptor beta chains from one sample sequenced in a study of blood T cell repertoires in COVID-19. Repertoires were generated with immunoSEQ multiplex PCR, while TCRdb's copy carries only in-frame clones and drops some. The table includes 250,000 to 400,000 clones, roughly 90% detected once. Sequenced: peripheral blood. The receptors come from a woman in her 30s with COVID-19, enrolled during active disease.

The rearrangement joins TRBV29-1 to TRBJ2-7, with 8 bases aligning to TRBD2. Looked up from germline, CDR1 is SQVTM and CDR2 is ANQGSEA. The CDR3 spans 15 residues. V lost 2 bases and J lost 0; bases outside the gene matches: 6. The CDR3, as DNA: TGCAGCGTTGAACGCCCTGCGGGAGGCTCCTACGAGCAGTACTTC. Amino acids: CSVERPAGGSYEQYF.

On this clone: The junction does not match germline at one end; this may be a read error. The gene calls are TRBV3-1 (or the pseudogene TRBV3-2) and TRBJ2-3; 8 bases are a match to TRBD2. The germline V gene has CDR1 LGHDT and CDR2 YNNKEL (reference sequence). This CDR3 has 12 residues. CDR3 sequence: CASSPREGPPSF. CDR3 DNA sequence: TGTGCCAGCAGCCCCCGGGAGGGTCCTCCCTCTTTT.